Below, 8 T cell receptor beta chains from the same sample are listed, as sequenced in a study of breast tumors, draining lymph nodes, adjacent tissues. The lymph nodes were axillary draining lymph nodes from breast cancer patients. A single record per CDR3 protein comes from TCRdb applying MiXCR to the multiplex PCR reads. The table has about 200,000 distinct CDR3 sequences, 30% to 35% seen once; the top ten hold about 3.3%. The material sequenced was axillary lymph node tissue. These receptors all come from a female donor with breast cancer. Some clones in this sample may be carry-over from other donors' samples.

This clonotype has ten or more counts. The chain has TRBV15 and TRBJ2-1; 9 positions agree with TRBD1. The CDR3 length is 13 residues. V gave up 4 bases and J gave up 7 bases; unmatched junction bases: 2. Germline CDR1 is LNHNV and CDR2 is YYDKDF (reference sequence). The CDR3 nucleotides read TGTGCCACCAGCACGGACAGGGGTAATGAGCAGTTCTTC. This codes for CATSTDRGNEQFF.

This clonotype has only a few counts. A much larger clone lies one base from this, so it may be a read error. The CDR3 sequence is CASTHQRGQPQHF. DNA of the CDR3: TGTGCCAGCACCCATCAGCGGGGTCAGCCCCAGCATTTT. The chain couples TRBV6-5 to TRBJ1-5; no firm D call. This CDR3 comprises 13 residues. Germline V gene data show CDR1 as MNHEY and CDR2 as SVGAGI. Trimming took off 7 bases at V and 6 bases at J, with 13 bases between the two ends.

Ten or more counts support this clonotype. This chain joins TRBV6-1 and TRBJ2-7; 12 bases are a match to TRBD2. The CDR3 has 15 amino acids. The V gene end was trimmed by 5 bases and the J gene end by 1 base; junction bases not matched to a gene: 3. Germline assignment: CDR1 MNHNS and CDR2 SASEGT. CDR3 sequence reads: CASSTGTSGSYEQYF. CDR3 bases: TGTGCCAGCAGTACTGGGACTAGCGGGTCCTACGAGCAGTACTTC.

This clonotype was picked up many times. The rearrangement uses TRBV5-5 and TRBJ2-5, with TRBD1 matching 9 bases. Unmatched junction bases numbered 7, after V lost 0 bases and J lost 4 bases. CDR1 is SGHKS and CDR2 is YYEKEE in the germline V gene (reference sequence). The CDR3 length is 16 residues. The CDR3 reads CASSLVGQGSGETQYF. The CDR3 coding sequence is TGTGCCAGCAGCTTGGTGGGACAGGGATCTGGAGAGACCCAGTACTTC.

This clonotype was counted ten times or more. The chain combines TRBV24-1 with TRBJ2-3; the D is unclear. Germline V gene lookup returns CDR1 KGHDR and CDR2 SFDVKD. V lost 2 bases to trimming and J lost 11 bases, with 13 bases between them. This CDR3 spans 13 amino acids. The CDR3 region is CATSDSTQGMQYF. The CDR3 DNA is TGTGCCACCAGTGATTCGACACAAGGGATGCAGTATTTT.

V gene TRBV6-5 combines with J gene TRBJ1-2; perhaps TRBD1 as D (6 bases). Per germline, CDR1 MNHEY and CDR2 SVGAGI. Trimming removed 0 bases at V and 4 bases at J, with 15 bases between. CDR3 length: 16 residues. CDR3 loop: CASSYSADSRGYGYTF. For the CDR3, the DNA is TGTGCCAGCAGTTACTCGGCGGACAGCCGTGGCTATGGCTACACCTTC.

The genes are TRBV2 and TRBJ1-1, with a possible D match to TRBD1 (5 bases). From germline, CDR1 is SNHLY and CDR2 FYNNEI. CDR3 length: 15 residues. Trimming left V 4 bases short and J 6 bases short, with 18 bases between. For the CDR3, the DNA is TGTGCCAGCAGTGGGCCGCGACAGATGAGGTCTGAAGCTTTCTTT. It specifies CASSGPRQMRSEAFF.

This chain joins TRBV19 and TRBJ1-2; 7 bases match TRBD1. The ends lost 8 bases at V and 8 bases at J; junction bases unmatched: 11. CDR1 is LNHDA, CDR2 SQIVND, per germline (reference sequence). This CDR3 spans 13 amino acids. CDR3 sequence: CASYLTGLGGYTF. In DNA, the CDR3 is TGTGCCAGTTATCTGACAGGGCTCGGGGGCTACACCTTC.